The next 20 T cell receptor beta chains were all read from a single sample in a study of CD8 T cells in Susac syndrome. With random hexamers, 0.5 to 1 ug RNA was reverse transcribed. TCRdb reprocessed the immunoSEQ multiplex PCR reads with MiXCR, giving one entry per CDR3 protein. In the table there are 250,000 to 350,000 distinct CDR3 sequences, 92% of which are singletons. The sequencing input was CD4+ T cells from PBMCs. The receptor set was obtained from a human donor with multiple sclerosis.

This chain joins TRBV24-1 and TRBJ2-1; D remains unclear. Looked up from germline, CDR1 is KGHDR and CDR2 is SFDVKD. V gave up 4 bases and J gave up 7 bases, with 4 bases separating them. This CDR3 region has 11 residues. The chain's CDR3 is CATSEMNEQFF. The DNA for the CDR3 is TGTGCCACCAGTGAAATGAATGAGCAGTTCTTC.

V and J are TRBV7-9 and TRBJ2-1; 13 bases fit TRBD2. V lost 5 bases, J lost 1 base, and 11 bases stayed unmatched. Germline values: CDR1 SEHNR, CDR2 FQNEAQ (reference sequence). The CDR3 contains 19 residues. The CDR3 sequence is CASSLDLGTSGESYNEQFF. The CDR3 region has the DNA TGTGCCAGCAGCCTAGACCTCGGGACTAGCGGGGAATCCTACAATGAGCAGTTCTTC.

This clonotype has a handful of counts. V and J are TRBV7-2 and TRBJ2-5; D not certain. In germline, CDR1 is SGHTA, CDR2 FQGNSA. The ends were cut back, 1 base at V and 7 bases at J, with 10 bases in the middle. CDR3 length: 13 residues. This chain's CDR3 is CASSLDQLGTQYF. Written as DNA, the CDR3 is TGTGCCAGCAGCTTAGACCAACTGGGGACCCAGTACTTC.

V gene TRBV20-1 combines with J gene TRBJ2-5; D is ambiguous. CDR3 length: 11 amino acids. CDR1 and CDR2 (germline): DFQATT, SNEGSKA (reference sequence). V was trimmed by 3 bases and J by 5 bases, leaving 7 bases between them. The CDR3 DNA follows: TGCAGTGCTAGGGCCCGGGAGACCCAGTACTTC. Protein product: CSARARETQYF.

This chain joins TRBV3-1 and TRBJ1-1; 7 bases align to TRBD1. The CDR3 runs to 11 residues. The V gene end was trimmed by 9 bases and the J gene end by 5 bases; junction bases not matched to a gene: 3. The germline CDR1 and CDR2 sequences are LGHDT and YNNKEL (reference sequence). CDR3 protein: CASQGVTEAFF. The DNA of the CDR3 is TGTGCCAGTCAGGGGGTTACTGAAGCTTTCTTT.

This chain joins TRBV7-2 and TRBJ1-2; D is ambiguous. The germline gives CDR1 SGHTA, CDR2 FQGNSA. V was pared by 4 bases and J by 5 bases, with 17 bases between. This CDR3 contains 15 residues. This CDR3 reads CASSSTDRLRYGYTF. The CDR3 DNA follows: TGTGCCAGCAGCTCAACAGATCGCCTACGGTATGGCTACACCTTC.

This clonotype was detected only once. This sequence joins TRBV12-3 or TRBV12-4 and TRBJ2-5, with D tentatively TRBD1 (5 bases). The V and J ends lost 8 bases and 2 bases respectively, with 15 bases between them. The CDR3 runs 14 residues. The CDR3 loop reads CASGSPRVQETQYF. CDR3 nucleotide sequence: TGTGCCAGCGGTAGTCCCAGGGTTCAAGAGACCCAGTACTTC.

The V call is TRBV14, the J call TRBJ2-7; maybe TRBD1 (7 bases). The CDR3 has 16 amino acids. Trimming left V 4 bases short and J 6 bases short, with 22 bases between. Looked up from germline, CDR1 is SGHDN and CDR2 is FVKESK. In DNA form, the CDR3 reads TGTGCCAGCAGCCGGCTCGGACAGGTCCGGGGGCGCGAGCAGTACTTC. The encoded protein is CASSRLGQVRGREQYF.

This clonotype has just one count. The V call is TRBV15, the J call TRBJ2-4; D uncertain. V was pared by 0 bases and J by 0 bases, with 18 bases between. The germline V gene encodes CDR1 LNHNV and CDR2 YYDKDF (reference sequence). The CDR3 totals 19 residues. CDR3 DNA: TGTGCCACCAGCAGAGATCTAGTAGGGCACCTACTAGCCAAAAACATTCAGTACTTC. Its protein product is CATSRDLVGHLLAKNIQYF.

V is TRBV6-1 and J is TRBJ1-5, with D possibly TRBD1 on 5 matching bases. Trimming removed 5 bases from V and 2 bases from J, with 13 bases in between. Per the germline V gene, CDR1 is MNHNS and CDR2 is SASEGT. The CDR3 consists of 15 residues. The CDR3 nucleotides are TGTGCCAGCAGTACAAATTGGGGGGGCAATCAGCCCCAGCATTTT. It specifies CASSTNWGGNQPQHF.

The chain employs TRBV3-1 and TRBJ1-2; 9 bases are a match to TRBD1. The CDR3 runs 17 residues. Germline-derived CDR1 and CDR2 are LGHDT and YNNKEL (reference sequence). V shed 0 bases and J 0 bases; nucleotides not matched to a gene: 5. The CDR3 nucleotides read TGTGCCAGCAGCCAAGATTACGGACAGGGGACTAACTATGGCTACACCTTC. Translating gives CASSQDYGQGTNYGYTF.

V gene TRBV7-8 combines with J gene TRBJ2-1; no clear D. The CDR3 covers 12 residues. Germline CDR1 is SGHVS and CDR2 is FQNEAQ. V was trimmed by 4 bases and J by 10 bases, leaving 11 bases between them. The chain's CDR3 is CASSSQGPEQFF. CDR3 sequence (DNA): TGTGCCAGCAGCTCCCAAGGACCAGAGCAGTTCTTC.

The CDR3 region is CASRPAPAFSTDTQYF. CDR3 bases: TGTGCCAGCAGACCGGCCCCTGCTTTTAGCACAGATACGCAGTATTTT. This chain uses TRBV28 with TRBJ2-3, with unresolved D. Trimming cost V 6 bases and J 0 bases, with 16 bases left between them. Germline CDR1 is MDHEN and CDR2 is SYDVKM. CDR3 length: 16 amino acids. The full variable domain, rest sourced from reference TRBV28 and TRBJ2-3, is DVKVTQSSRYLVKRTGEKVFLECVQDMDHENMFWYRQDPGLGLRLIYFSYDVKMKEKGDIPEGYSVSREKKERFSLILESASTNQTSMYLCASRPAPAFSTDTQYFGPGTRLTVL.

This clonotype has just one count. This sequence joins TRBV4-2 and TRBJ2-1; D remains ambiguous. V lost 1 base to trimming and J lost 6 bases, with 19 bases between them. Germline loops: CDR1 LGHNA, CDR2 YNFKEQ. The CDR3 loop spans 17 amino acids. CDR3 in amino acids: CASSQVRASGIGNEQFF. The CDR3 DNA follows: TGTGCCAGCAGCCAAGTCCGGGCCAGTGGGATCGGCAATGAGCAGTTCTTC.

For the CDR3, the DNA is TGCAGTGCTTCCCACCCAGGGTTGGAGACCCAGTACTTC. Protein product: CSASHPGLETQYF. The V call is TRBV20-1, the J call TRBJ2-5, with D perhaps TRBD1 (5 bases). The CDR3 loop spans 13 amino acids. Trimming removed 5 bases from V and 5 bases from J, with 15 bases in between. CDR1 is DFQATT and CDR2 is SNEGSKA in the germline V gene (reference sequence).

J is TRBJ2-1 and V is TRBV20-1; possible D gene TRBD2, 5 bases. Between the trimmed V and J ends, which lost 3 bases and 2 bases, there was a span of 14 bases. CDR3 length: 15 amino acids. The germline gives CDR1 DFQATT, CDR2 SNEGSKA (reference sequence). The CDR3 DNA sequence: TGCAGTGCTAGTGAAGCGGCCGGCGCCTACAATGAGCAGTTCTTC. Translation gives CSASEAAGAYNEQFF.

This rearrangement joins TRBV2 to TRBJ1-5, with 9 bases lining up with TRBD1. Germline V gene data show CDR1 as SNHLY and CDR2 as FYNNEI. J lost 5 bases, V lost 6 bases, and 2 bases had no gene match. The CDR3 is 13 amino acids. CDR3 region: CASRDRGYQPQHF. The CDR3 nucleotides are TGTGCCAGCAGGGACAGGGGCTATCAGCCCCAGCATTTT.

The rearrangement links TRBV20-1 to TRBJ1-1, with D unresolved. The CDR3 is 12 amino acids. Germline values: CDR1 DFQATT, CDR2 SNEGSKA (reference sequence). The ends were cut back, 3 bases at V and 1 base at J, with 6 bases in the middle. In DNA, the CDR3 is TGCAGTGCTAGGTCACCGAACACTGAAGCTTTCTTT. Translated, it gives CSARSPNTEAFF.

The rearrangement links TRBV5-6 to TRBJ1-2, with 12 bases aligning to TRBD1. The J segment lost 4 bases and the V segment lost 3 bases, leaving 13 bases of the junction unmatched. This CDR3 has 18 amino acids. Germline CDR1 is SGHDT and CDR2 is YYEEEE. CDR3 loop: CASSSPGTGGRTSYGYTF. In nucleotides, the CDR3 is TGTGCCAGCAGCTCCCCCGGGACAGGGGGCCGAACGTCCTATGGCTACACCTTC.

The V gene is TRBV4-1, the J gene TRBJ2-5; the D gene is possibly TRBD2 (6 bases). The CDR3 runs 17 residues. The V gene's germline CDR1 is MGHRA and CDR2 YSYEKL. With 2 bases removed from V and 2 bases from J, the gap between germline ends came to 18 bases. CDR3 loop: CASSQTLGGTLQETQYF. Written as DNA, the CDR3 is TGCGCCAGCAGCCAAACGCTTGGGGGGACCCTTCAAGAGACCCAGTACTTC.